The 24 T cell receptor beta chains below come from one sample, sequenced in a study of OX40 agonist ivuxolimab in advanced cancers. Assay used: immunoSEQ multiplex PCR; TCRdb lists only in-frame clones, some missing. This sample has more than 70,000 clones, with roughly 93% found just once. The sequencing here drew on CD4+ or CD8+ T cells sorted from blood, taken in a trial of the OX40 agonist ivuxolimab. Receptors originate from an adult with an advanced solid tumor such as melanoma, head and neck, liver or kidney cancer.

V gene TRBV15 combines with J gene TRBJ1-3, with 7 bases fitting TRBD1. J lost 7 bases, V lost 0 bases, and 9 bases had no gene match. The V gene's germline CDR1 is LNHNV and CDR2 YYDKDF (reference sequence). This CDR3 region has 16 residues. The DNA for the CDR3 is TGTGCCACCAGCAGAGATCGCAGGGGGGTCCCGAACACCATATATTTT. Its protein is CATSRDRRGVPNTIYF.

The J gene is TRBJ1-5, the V gene TRBV30; TRBD1 might be the D (5 bases). The CDR3 contains 14 residues. From germline, CDR1 is GTSNPN and CDR2 SVGIG (reference sequence). The ends were cut back, 1 base at V and 4 bases at J, with 11 bases in the middle. The CDR3 nucleotides are TGTGCCTGGAGTGGCAGGGTAGCAAATCAGCCCCAGCATTTT. It is translated as CAWSGRVANQPQHF.

The genes are TRBV10-3 and TRBJ2-1; tentative D call: TRBD1 (6 bases). Germline V gives CDR1 ENHRY, CDR2 SYGVKD. Trimming took off 6 bases at V and 8 bases at J, with 14 bases between the two ends. CDR3 length equals 13 residues. CDR3 loop: CAIRTGSWHEQFF. In nucleotides, the CDR3 is TGTGCCATCAGAACAGGGAGTTGGCATGAGCAGTTCTTC.

The rearrangement uses TRBV30 and TRBJ1-5; TRBD1 aligns across 7 bases. The V segment lost 0 bases and the J segment 2 bases; nucleotides outside the gene matches: 10. Germline assignment: CDR1 GTSNPN and CDR2 SVGIG (reference sequence). This CDR3 region has 17 residues. CDR3 residues: CAWSVQGGRGGNQPQHF. The CDR3 DNA is TGTGCCTGGAGTGTCCAAGGGGGCCGGGGGGGCAATCAGCCCCAGCATTTT.

The chain couples TRBV6-4 to TRBJ1-1; 10 positions match TRBD1. The CDR3 sequence is 14 residues long. Germline V gene sequence: CDR1 MRHNA, CDR2 SNTAGT. Unmatched junction bases numbered 5, after V lost 0 bases and J lost 10 bases. The CDR3 DNA reads TGTGCCAGCAGTGACTCCGGGACAGGGGATGCAGCTTTCTTT. Amino acids: CASSDSGTGDAAFF.

The chain employs TRBV30 and TRBJ1-2; perhaps TRBD1 as D (5 bases). This CDR3 spans 14 amino acids. Trimming left V 3 bases short and J 6 bases short, with 17 bases between. Per the germline V gene, CDR1 is GTSNPN and CDR2 is SVGIG (reference sequence). CDR3 in amino acids: CAWRVNRDLHGYTF. DNA of the CDR3: TGTGCCTGGAGGGTAAACCGGGACCTACATGGCTACACCTTC. Using reference TRBV30 and TRBJ1-2 for the parts outside the CDR3, the full variable domain is SQTIHQWPATLVQPVGSPLSLECTVEGTSNPNLYWYRQAAGRGLQLLFYSVGIGQISSEVPQNLSASRPQDRQFILSSKKLLLSDSGFYLCAWRVNRDLHGYTFGSGTRLTVV.

The chain has TRBV5-4 and TRBJ2-6, with 11 bases identical to TRBD1. CDR1 SGHNT and CDR2 YYREEE come from the germline V gene (reference sequence). The CDR3 extends over 19 amino acids. With V trimmed by 4 bases and J by 0 bases, 9 bases remained unmatched. CDR3 amino acids: CASSPARTGGLSGANVLTF. As DNA, the CDR3 is TGTGCCAGCAGCCCTGCGCGGACAGGGGGCCTCTCTGGGGCCAACGTCCTGACTTTC.

This clone was observed a single time. The genes are TRBV2 and TRBJ2-3; 13 positions match TRBD2. The CDR3 loop spans 15 amino acids. The V and J ends lost 2 bases and 5 bases, in that order; junction bases with no gene match: 1. Germline lookup yields CDR1 SNHLY and CDR2 FYNNEI. The CDR3 here is CASSERLAGGDTQYF. The CDR3 DNA sequence: TGTGCCAGCAGTGAACGACTAGCGGGAGGAGATACGCAGTATTTT. The full variable domain, its missing parts supplied by reference TRBV2 and TRBJ2-3, is EPEVTQTPSHQVTQMGQEVILRCVPISNHLYFYWYRQILGQKVEFLVSFYNNEISEKSEIFDDQFSVERPDGSNFTLKIRSTKLEDSAMYFCASSERLAGGDTQYFGPGTRLTVL.

This clone was seen only once. CDR3 sequence reads: CASSQDDGLAGVSYEQYF. CDR3 sequence (DNA): TGCGCCAGCAGCCAAGATGATGGCCTAGCGGGAGTATCCTACGAGCAGTACTTC. The chain has TRBV4-1 and TRBJ2-7, with 10 bases that match TRBD2. V dropped 0 bases and J dropped 1; count of bases not matched to a gene: 9. CDR3 length: 18 residues. The V gene's germline CDR1 is MGHRA and CDR2 YSYEKL.

This clone was recorded only once. The CDR3 reads CASSLFRGLNQGNQPQHF. DNA for the CDR3: TGCGCCAGCAGCTTGTTCCGTGGCCTAAACCAGGGGAATCAGCCCCAGCATTTT. The chain has TRBV5-1 and TRBJ1-5; a weak D match, TRBD1 (6 bases). Trimming cost V 1 base and J 4 bases, with 21 bases left between them. There are 18 residues in the CDR3. Germline CDR1 is SGHRS and CDR2 is YFSETQ.

The chain uses TRBV15 and TRBJ1-2; unclear D gene. CDR1 is LNHNV and CDR2 is YYDKDF in the germline V gene (reference sequence). This CDR3 has 15 residues. Trimming took off 0 bases at V and 4 bases at J, with 12 bases between the two ends. Written as DNA, the CDR3 is TGTGCCACCAGCAGAGATAGTGACGGATTCTATGGCTACACCTTC. It codes for CATSRDSDGFYGYTF.

This clone has a single count. The chain joins TRBV29-1 to TRBJ2-3, with D perhaps matching TRBD1 or TRBD2 (5 bases each). Per germline, CDR1 SQVTM and CDR2 ANQGSEA. V lost 7 bases and J 3 bases, leaving 8 bases between the germline ends. There are 11 residues in the CDR3. The CDR3: CSGGFTDTQYF. The CDR3 coding sequence is TGCAGCGGGGGGTTTACAGATACGCAGTATTTT.

The chain recombines TRBV28 with TRBJ1-5; D gene uncertain. V lost 1 base and J 4 bases, leaving 8 bases between the germline ends. Germline CDR1 and CDR2: MDHEN and SYDVKM. CDR3 size: 14 residues. The CDR3 spells CASSLSDGNQPQHF. The DNA of the CDR3 is TGTGCCAGCAGTTTATCCGACGGAAATCAGCCCCAGCATTTT.

The chain couples TRBV19 to TRBJ2-3; perhaps TRBD1 as D (6 bases). Deletions cut 5 bases from V and 0 bases from J, with 12 bases between. The CDR3 length is 15 residues. In germline, CDR1 is LNHDA, CDR2 SQIVND (reference sequence). The CDR3 DNA reads as TGTGCCAGTAGTCGGACAGTCTCTAGCACAGATACGCAGTATTTT. Its translation is CASSRTVSSTDTQYF. The whole variable domain, remainder taken from reference TRBV19 and TRBJ2-3, is DGGITQSPKYLFRKEGQNVTLSCEQNLNHDAMYWYRQDPGQGLRLIYYSQIVNDFQKGDIAEGYSVSREKKESFPLTVTSAQKNPTAFYLCASSRTVSSTDTQYFGPGTRLTVL.

This chain links TRBV5-1 with TRBJ1-2; D gene ambiguous. The CDR3 is 16 amino acids. Germline V gene data show CDR1 as SGHRS and CDR2 as YFSETQ. The V end lost 1 base, the J end lost 4 bases, and 17 bases lay between the germline ends. DNA of the CDR3: TGCGCCAGCAGCTTGCACCGGGCTCCCAAGGGCTATGGCTACACCTTC. Its translation: CASSLHRAPKGYGYTF.

This chain connects TRBV4-2 to TRBJ1-1, with a tentative D call TRBD1 (5 bases). The germline CDR1 and CDR2 sequences are LGHNA and YNFKEQ. Trimming took off 1 base at V and 3 bases at J, with 9 bases between the two ends. The CDR3 is 14 amino acids. The CDR3 loop is CASSQGGDHTEAFF. The CDR3, as DNA: TGTGCCAGCAGCCAAGGGGGCGACCACACTGAAGCTTTCTTT.

The chain has TRBV6-5 and TRBJ1-6, with D perhaps matching TRBD1 (5 bases). In germline, CDR1 is MNHEY, CDR2 SVGAGI. V gave up 2 bases and J gave up 8 bases, with 16 bases separating them. The CDR3 is 16 residues long. The chain's CDR3 is CASSYARRGADSPLHF. Written as DNA, the CDR3 is TGTGCCAGCAGTTACGCGCGGCGCGGGGCGGATTCACCCCTCCACTTT.

The chain carries TRBV19 and TRBJ2-7; D might be TRBD1 (5 bases). The germline V gene has CDR1 LNHDA and CDR2 SQIVND (reference sequence). This CDR3 region has 14 residues. V shed 2 bases and J shed 2 bases, with 10 bases lying between them. The CDR3 reads CASSITQAPYEQYF. The CDR3 DNA reads as TGTGCCAGTAGTATAACACAGGCCCCCTACGAGCAGTACTTC.

The chain links TRBV25-1 to TRBJ1-1; 10 bases are a match to TRBD1. V lost 8 bases to trimming and J lost 5 bases; unmatched junction nucleotides: 11. Germline CDR1 reads MGHDK; CDR2 reads SYGVNS. This CDR3 has 15 residues. CDR3 region: CASASFGTGVTEAFF. The CDR3 DNA sequence: TGTGCCAGCGCCTCCTTCGGGACAGGGGTGACTGAAGCTTTCTTT.

The chain uses TRBV6-1 and TRBJ1-3, with TRBD1 matching 8 bases. From germline, CDR1 is MNHNS and CDR2 SASEGT. The CDR3 covers 16 residues. J was trimmed by 4 bases and V by 0 bases; bases with no gene match: 5. The CDR3 loop is CASSEAGRGQGNTIYF. The CDR3 bases are TGTGCCAGCAGTGAAGCGGGCAGGGGGCAGGGAAACACCATATATTTT.

The chain links TRBV5-4 to TRBJ1-4; D remains unclear. V dropped 7 bases and J dropped 2 bases, with 9 bases sitting between them. Per germline, CDR1 SGHNT and CDR2 YYREEE (reference sequence). This CDR3 has 13 amino acids. CDR3 DNA: TGTGCCAGCGGCAAGGAGACTAATGAAAAACTGTTTTTT. The encoded protein is CASGKETNEKLFF.

The chain uses TRBV18 and TRBJ1-1, with TRBD1 matching 8 bases. The CDR3 length is 14 residues. Germline V gene lookup returns CDR1 KGHSH and CDR2 LQKENI. V was clipped by 5 bases and J by 10 bases; unmatched bases: 12. In nucleotides, the CDR3 is TGTGCCAGCTCAGAAGCGACAGGGGCCTTGGGAGCTTTCTTT. Encoded protein: CASSEATGALGAFF.

This clone occurred a few times. The chain combines TRBV29-1 with TRBJ2-2; D uncertain. Germline CDR1 and CDR2: SQVTM and ANQGSEA. Trimming removed 8 bases from V and 3 bases from J, with 13 bases in between. CDR3 length: 13 amino acids. Written as DNA, the CDR3 is TGCAGCATGACGGTTCGGGACACCGGGGAGCTGTTTTTT. This translates into CSMTVRDTGELFF.

This clone is a singleton in its sample. This rearrangement joins TRBV2 to TRBJ1-5; D remains unclear. Trimming stripped 2 bases from V and 5 bases from J, with 10 bases between. CDR1 is SNHLY, CDR2 FYNNEI, per germline. The CDR3 length is 14 residues. CDR3 nucleotides: TGTGCCAGCAGTGAACGGCAGATCCATCAGCCCCAGCATTTT. As protein: CASSERQIHQPQHF.